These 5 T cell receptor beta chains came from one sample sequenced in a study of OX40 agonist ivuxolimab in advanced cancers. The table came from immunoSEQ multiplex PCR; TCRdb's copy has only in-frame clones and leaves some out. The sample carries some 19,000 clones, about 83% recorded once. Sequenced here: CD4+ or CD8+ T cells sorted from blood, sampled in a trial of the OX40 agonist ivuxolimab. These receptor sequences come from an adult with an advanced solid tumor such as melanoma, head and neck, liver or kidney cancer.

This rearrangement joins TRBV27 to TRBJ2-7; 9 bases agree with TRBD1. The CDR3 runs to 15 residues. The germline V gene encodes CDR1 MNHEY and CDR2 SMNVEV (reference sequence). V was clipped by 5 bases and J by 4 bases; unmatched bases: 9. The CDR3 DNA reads TGTGCCAGCAGTCCCCGGGACAGGGCCCTTTACGAGCAGTACTTC. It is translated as CASSPRDRALYEQYF.

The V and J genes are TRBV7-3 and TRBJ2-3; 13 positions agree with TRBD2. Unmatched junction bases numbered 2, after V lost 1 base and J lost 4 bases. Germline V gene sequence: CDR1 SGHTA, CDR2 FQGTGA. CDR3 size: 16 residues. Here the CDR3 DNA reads TGTGCCAGCAGCTTAAGACTAGCGGGGGGTGCAGATACGCAGTATTTT. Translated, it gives CASSLRLAGGADTQYF.

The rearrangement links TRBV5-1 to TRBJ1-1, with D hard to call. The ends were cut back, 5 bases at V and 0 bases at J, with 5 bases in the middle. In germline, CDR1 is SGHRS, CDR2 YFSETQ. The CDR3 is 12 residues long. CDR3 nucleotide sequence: TGCGCCAGCAGGGAAATGAACACTGAAGCTTTCTTT. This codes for CASREMNTEAFF.

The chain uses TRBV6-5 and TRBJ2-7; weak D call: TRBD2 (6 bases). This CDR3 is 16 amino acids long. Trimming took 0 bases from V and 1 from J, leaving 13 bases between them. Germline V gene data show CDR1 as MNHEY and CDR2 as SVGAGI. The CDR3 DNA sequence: TGTGCCAGCAGTTACTCAGGAGGGCTCAGGTCCTACGAGCAGTACTTC. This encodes CASSYSGGLRSYEQYF.

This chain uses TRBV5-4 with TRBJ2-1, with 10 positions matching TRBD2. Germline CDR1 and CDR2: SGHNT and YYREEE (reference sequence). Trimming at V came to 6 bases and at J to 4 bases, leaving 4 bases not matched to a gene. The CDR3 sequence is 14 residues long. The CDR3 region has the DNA TGTGCCAGCACCCTAGCGGGGGTTTACAATGAGCAGTTCTTC. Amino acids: CASTLAGVYNEQFF.